The 10 T cell receptor beta chains below all came from one sample that was sequenced in a study of OX40 agonist ivuxolimab in advanced cancers. Repertoires were generated with immunoSEQ multiplex PCR, while TCRdb's copy carries only in-frame clones and drops some. The sample has 45,000 to 60,000 clones; approximately 92% are singletons. Sequencing was performed on CD4+ or CD8+ T cells sorted from blood, taken in a trial of the OX40 agonist ivuxolimab. Receptor source: an adult with an advanced solid tumor such as melanoma, head and neck, liver or kidney cancer.

The chain has TRBV7-6 and TRBJ1-1; D is uncertain. V lost 6 bases to trimming and J lost 1 base, with 15 bases between them. This CDR3 has 15 amino acids. In germline, CDR1 is SGHVS, CDR2 FNYEAQ. CDR3 sequence reads: CASSPSDGQNTEAFF. CDR3 nucleotides: TGTGCCAGCAGTCCATCCGACGGGCAGAACACTGAAGCTTTCTTT.

The V gene is TRBV6-5, the J gene TRBJ2-7, with TRBD1 matching 8 bases. Germline CDR1 reads MNHEY; CDR2 reads SVGAGI. Trimming removed 0 bases from V and 0 bases from J; junction bases left unmatched: 4. This CDR3 is built from 16 residues. CDR3 protein: CASSYSTGEFSYEQYF. The CDR3, as DNA: TGTGCCAGCAGTTACTCGACAGGGGAGTTCTCCTACGAGCAGTACTTC.

The V call is TRBV11-2, the J call TRBJ2-7; D assignment may be TRBD1 or TRBD2 (5 bases each). Trimming took 1 base from V and 4 from J, leaving 17 bases between them. The CDR3 sequence is 16 residues long. Germline V gene lookup returns CDR1 SGHAT and CDR2 FQNNGV. CDR3 sequence: CASSLAPAGTQYEQYF. Written as DNA, the CDR3 is TGTGCCAGCAGCTTAGCACCTGCCGGGACCCAATACGAGCAGTACTTC.

The chain joins TRBV7-6 to TRBJ1-5; D not resolved. In germline, CDR1 is SGHVS, CDR2 FNYEAQ. The CDR3 sequence is 12 residues long. V was cut by 0 bases and J by 6 bases, with 3 bases left in between. The CDR3 here is CASSLAGQPQHF. The CDR3 DNA reads as TGTGCCAGCAGCTTAGCCGGTCAGCCCCAGCATTTT. The whole variable domain, filled in from reference TRBV7-6 and TRBJ1-5, reads GAGVSQSPRYKVTKRGQDVALRCDPISGHVSLYWYRQALGQGPEFLTYFNYEAQQDKSGLPNDRFSAERPEGSISTLTIQRTEQRDSAMYRCASSLAGQPQHFGDGTRLSIL.

V usage is TRBV7-9 and J usage is TRBJ2-1, with D possibly matching TRBD2 (7 bases). The CDR3 has 12 residues. Germline assignment: CDR1 SEHNR and CDR2 FQNEAQ (reference sequence). Trimming stripped 5 bases from V and 10 bases from J, with 12 bases between. The CDR3 is CASSRGGVEQFF. In DNA form, the CDR3 reads TGTGCCAGCAGCAGAGGGGGGGTCGAGCAGTTCTTC.

The chain employs TRBV25-1 and TRBJ2-1; 7 nucleotides agree with TRBD2. The V and J ends lost 1 base and 5 bases, in that order; junction bases with no gene match: 11. This CDR3 region has 17 residues. Germline values: CDR1 MGHDK, CDR2 SYGVNS. CDR3 coding DNA: TGTGCCAGCAGTGAATCGGGGAGGGGCCGATCTGACAATGAGCAGTTCTTC. As protein: CASSESGRGRSDNEQFF. The whole variable domain, filled in from reference TRBV25-1 and TRBJ2-1, reads EADIYQTPRYLVIGTGKKITLECSQTMGHDKMYWYQQDPGMELHLIHYSYGVNSTEKGDLSSESTVSRIRTEHFPLTLESARPSHTSQYLCASSESGRGRSDNEQFFGPGTRLTVL.

The chain has TRBV9 and TRBJ2-3, with 9 positions matching TRBD1. V shed 5 bases and J 2 bases; nucleotides not matched to a gene: 9. In germline, CDR1 is SGDLS, CDR2 YYNGEE. The CDR3 covers 16 residues. The CDR3 loop is CASSDPGQGLTDTQYF. The CDR3 nucleotides are TGTGCCAGCAGTGATCCGGGACAGGGACTCACAGATACGCAGTATTTT.

For this clone: One junction end disagrees with the germline gene, perhaps due to a read error. This rearrangement joins TRBV7-7 to TRBJ2-4; 7 nucleotides match TRBD1. This CDR3 is 15 amino acids long. Germline lookup yields CDR1 SSHAT and CDR2 FNYEAQ (reference sequence). The CDR3 here is CASSLATGWKNIQYF. The CDR3 bases are TGTGCTAGCAGCTTAGCGACAGGGTGGAAAAACATTCAGTACTTC.

This clone was observed once. The gene calls are TRBV30 and TRBJ2-3; D is perhaps TRBD2 (5 bases). V lost 0 bases and J 6 bases, leaving 10 bases between the germline ends. This CDR3 is 13 amino acids long. In germline, CDR1 is GTSNPN, CDR2 SVGIG (reference sequence). CDR3 bases: TGTGCCTGGAGTGTTCTAGCAGCGGATACGCAGTATTTT. It yields the protein CAWSVLAADTQYF. The whole variable domain, filled in from reference TRBV30 and TRBJ2-3, reads SQTIHQWPATLVQPVGSPLSLECTVEGTSNPNLYWYRQAAGRGLQLLFYSVGIGQISSEVPQNLSASRPQDRQFILSSKKLLLSDSGFYLCAWSVLAADTQYFGPGTRLTVL.

The V call is TRBV5-1, the J call TRBJ2-1, with D hard to call. Trimming stripped 2 bases from V and 4 bases from J, with 13 bases between. The CDR3 is 15 amino acids. CDR1 and CDR2 (germline): SGHRS, YFSETQ. CDR3 in amino acids: CASSLPTPAYNEQFF. CDR3 DNA: TGCGCCAGCAGCTTACCGACGCCCGCTTACAATGAGCAGTTCTTC.